The 27 T cell receptor beta chains listed next were all sequenced from one sample in a study of T cells in Graves' hyperthyroidism and ophthalmopathy. Amplification of TCR beta CDR3 regions was performed using RNA transcripts as template. HTBI primers were used for first-round RT-PCR of the TCR CDR3. In TCRdb, the multiplex PCR reads were re-called with MiXCR into one record per CDR3 protein. This table holds about 620,000 distinct CDR3 sequences, roughly 15% found once. Sample: blood. Receptors were obtained from a woman under 40 with Graves' hyperthyroidism.

The chain employs TRBV5-4 and TRBJ1-1; D ambiguous. This CDR3 contains 15 residues. Trimming removed 4 bases at V and 4 bases at J, with 17 bases between. CDR1 is SGHNT, CDR2 YYREEE, per germline (reference sequence). The CDR3 DNA reads as TGTGCCAGCAGCCTCGACGGCCCCCTGGGCACTGAAGCTTTCTTT. It codes for CASSLDGPLGTEAFF.

This clonotype was recorded at least ten times. Here the CDR3 reads CSASPRGASGRGHSYNEQFF. The CDR3 bases are TGCAGTGCTTCCCCGAGGGGTGCCAGCGGGAGAGGGCACTCCTACAATGAGCAGTTCTTC. The rearrangement links TRBV20-1 to TRBJ2-1; TRBD2 aligns across 8 bases. J lost 0 bases, V lost 5 bases, and 21 bases had no gene match. There are 20 residues in the CDR3. Germline V CDR1 and CDR2: DFQATT, SNEGSKA (reference sequence).

This clonotype was counted many times. The chain uses TRBV18 and TRBJ2-1, with 8 bases fitting TRBD2. CDR3 length equals 16 residues. Germline loops: CDR1 KGHSH, CDR2 LQKENI. J was trimmed by 6 bases and V by 6 bases; bases with no gene match: 13. The CDR3 reads CASSTARPSGFNEQFF. CDR3 bases: TGTGCCAGCTCTACGGCCAGGCCTAGCGGGTTCAATGAGCAGTTCTTC.

As to this clonotype: The junction and the germline gene differ at one end; a read error may be behind it. The gene calls are TRBV3-1 and TRBJ2-2; perhaps TRBD2 as D (6 bases). Germline lookup yields CDR1 LGHDT and CDR2 YNNKEL (reference sequence). The CDR3 has 15 residues. CDR3 loop: CASSHLSGVVGELLF. The CDR3 DNA reads TGTGCCAGCAGCCATCTATCGGGAGTGGTCGGGGAGCTGCTTTTT.

This chain connects TRBV7-8 to TRBJ1-1; D uncertain. The CDR3 runs 15 residues. Trimming stripped 6 bases from V and 12 bases from J, with 26 bases between. CDR1 and CDR2 from the germline V gene are SGHVS and FQNEAQ. The CDR3, as DNA: TGTGCCAGCAGTAGGAGCCCCCCCCCCCCCCCCCCCCCTTTCTTT. This translates into CASSRSPPPPPPPFF.

This clonotype has just a few counts. This sequence joins TRBV27 and TRBJ2-4; TRBD2 agrees at 7 bases. Germline values: CDR1 MNHEY, CDR2 SMNVEV (reference sequence). The V gene end was trimmed by 4 bases and the J gene end by 3 bases; junction bases not matched to a gene: 9. CDR3 length: 16 residues. The CDR3 region has the DNA TGTGCCAGCAGTTCGAAACTAGCGAGCGGCAAAAACATTCAGTACTTC. The encoded protein is CASSSKLASGKNIQYF.

This clonotype was seen ten or more times. The chain links TRBV12-3 or TRBV12-4 to TRBJ2-2; 8 nucleotides match TRBD1. Unmatched junction bases numbered 6, after V lost 5 bases and J lost 1 base. This CDR3 has 16 amino acids. This CDR3 is CASSVTGGENTGELFF. The CDR3 nucleotides read TGTGCCAGCAGTGTCACAGGGGGAGAGAACACCGGGGAGCTGTTTTTT.

This clonotype has just a few counts. The chain joins TRBV19 to TRBJ2-2; TRBD1 is a possible D gene (5 bases). V lost 1 base and J 4 bases, leaving 10 bases between the germline ends. Germline CDR1 LNHDA, CDR2 SQIVND (reference sequence). The CDR3 loop spans 15 amino acids. The CDR3 reads CASSIGGTVTGELFF. The CDR3 DNA reads TGTGCCAGTAGTATAGGGGGCACGGTCACCGGGGAGCTGTTTTTT.

This clonotype showed up many times. The genes are TRBV7-9 and TRBJ2-1, with D unresolved. This CDR3 is 13 amino acids long. Germline assignment: CDR1 SEHNR and CDR2 FQNEAQ (reference sequence). V was clipped by 1 base and J by 5 bases, with 6 bases between them. CDR3 in DNA: TGTGCCAGCAGCTTAGACTATAACAATGAGCAGTTCTTC. This codes for CASSLDYNNEQFF.

This clonotype was counted at least ten times. The gene calls are TRBV29-1 and TRBJ2-7, with 9 bases fitting TRBD1. After removal of 6 bases from V and 0 bases from J, the junction contained 3 bases not matched to a gene. Looked up from germline, CDR1 is SQVTM and CDR2 is ANQGSEA. The CDR3 is made up of 13 amino acids. This CDR3 reads CSVLDRGSYEQYF. Written as DNA, the CDR3 is TGCAGCGTCTTGGACAGGGGCTCCTACGAGCAGTACTTC.

The chain employs TRBV20-1 and TRBJ1-5, with 9 nucleotides matching TRBD1. The CDR3 spans 15 residues. Germline assignment: CDR1 DFQATT and CDR2 SNEGSKA (reference sequence). V lost 5 bases to trimming and J lost 7 bases; unmatched junction nucleotides: 12. As DNA, the CDR3 is TGCAGTGCTTACCGACAGGGGGGAGGCGGACAGCCCCAGCATTTT. Amino acids: CSAYRQGGGGQPQHF.

The chain couples TRBV11-3 to TRBJ2-7; 11 nucleotides align to TRBD1. V was clipped by 9 bases and J by 7 bases; unmatched bases: 11. This CDR3 spans 14 amino acids. Germline V lookup: CDR1 SGHNT, CDR2 YENEEA. CDR3 residues: CASSPLGTGGEQYF. CDR3 sequence (DNA): TGTGCCAGTTCCCCCCTCGGGACAGGGGGTGAGCAGTACTTC.

This clonotype has a count of ten or more. This chain links TRBV5-1 with TRBJ2-7; D call uncertain. The V end lost 2 bases, the J end lost 3 bases, and 9 bases lay between the germline ends. Germline values: CDR1 SGHRS, CDR2 YFSETQ. CDR3 length: 13 amino acids. The CDR3 is CASSFYLGYEQYF. The DNA of the CDR3 is TGCGCCAGCAGCTTCTACTTGGGCTACGAGCAGTACTTC.

This chain joins TRBV19 and TRBJ2-7; D possibly matches TRBD1 or TRBD2 (5 bases each). Germline CDR1 and CDR2: LNHDA and SQIVND (reference sequence). Trimming stripped 4 bases from V and 3 bases from J, with 13 bases between. CDR3 size: 14 residues. The DNA for the CDR3 is TGTGCCAGTAGTACGGGGACGGAAATCTACGAGCAGTACTTC. Residues: CASSTGTEIYEQYF.

A remark on this clonotype: Possible read error: a much larger clone is one base away. The chain has TRBV2 and TRBJ2-3, with D perhaps TRBD1 or TRBD2 (6 bases each). CDR1 SNHLY and CDR2 FYNNEI come from the germline V gene. V was cut by 8 bases and J by 4 bases, with 22 bases left in between. The CDR3 totals 16 residues. This chain's CDR3 is CASRGPGQSDSDTQYF. The CDR3 coding sequence is TGTGCCAGCCGGGGGCCCGGACAGAGTGATTCAGATACGCAGTATTTT.

Regarding this clonotype: With a much larger clone just one base away, this may be a read error. This sequence joins TRBV3-1 and TRBJ1-3; D not certain. The CDR3 totals 14 residues. Germline lookup yields CDR1 LGHDT and CDR2 YNNKEL (reference sequence). Between the trimmed V and J ends, which lost 3 bases and 0 bases, there was a span of 6 bases. CDR3 amino acids: CASSQGNSGNTIYF. DNA for the CDR3: TGTGCCAGCAGCCAGGGGAACTCTGGAAACACCATATATTTT.

This clonotype was counted once. Compared with germline, one end of the junction differs, possibly owing to a read error. The chain joins TRBV7-8 to TRBJ2-5; D gene unclear. Germline CDR1 is SGHVS and CDR2 is FQNEAQ. The CDR3 contains 15 residues. This CDR3 is CASNQALFYLETQYF. The CDR3 nucleotides are TGCGCCAGCAACCAAGCACTCTTTTACTTGGAGACCCAGTACTTC.

This rearrangement joins TRBV15 to TRBJ2-7; TRBD2 matches 8 bases. This CDR3 has 14 residues. Trimming took 1 base from V and 4 from J; bases not matched to a gene: 3. Germline CDR1 reads LNHNV; CDR2 reads YYDKDF (reference sequence). In DNA, the CDR3 is TGTGCCACCAGCAGAGTCGGGAGGGCTTACGAGCAGTACTTC. The encoded protein is CATSRVGRAYEQYF.

This clonotype has ten or more counts. The chain combines TRBV28 with TRBJ1-5; 10 nucleotides align to TRBD1. CDR1 MDHEN and CDR2 SYDVKM come from the germline V gene. The CDR3 extends over 15 amino acids. V lost 8 bases to trimming and J lost 7 bases; unmatched junction nucleotides: 11. The CDR3 sequence is CASVAIDRGRQPQHF. CDR3 coding DNA: TGTGCCAGCGTTGCGATTGACAGGGGGCGACAGCCCCAGCATTTT.

This clonotype was seen at least ten times. The rearrangement uses TRBV18 and TRBJ2-3; D gene ambiguous. This CDR3 has 15 amino acids. Per the germline V gene, CDR1 is KGHSH and CDR2 is LQKENI. The V end was cut by 1 base, the J end by 0 bases, with 8 bases between. CDR3 bases: TGTGCCAGCTCACCACTCGTCTCTAGCACAGATACGCAGTATTTT. Its translation is CASSPLVSSTDTQYF.

The table lists this clonotype with a few counts. This chain connects TRBV9 to TRBJ1-6; D uncertain. CDR1 and CDR2 from the germline V gene are SGDLS and YYNGEE. V lost 0 bases to trimming and J lost 5 bases, with 9 bases between them. This CDR3 spans 15 amino acids. CDR3: CASSVEGANNSPLHF. The DNA of the CDR3 is TGTGCCAGCAGCGTAGAGGGAGCCAATAATTCACCCCTCCACTTT.

At least ten counts were recorded for this clonotype. The genes are TRBV28 and TRBJ1-5, with 9 bases aligning to TRBD1. The J segment lost 4 bases and the V segment lost 3 bases, leaving 7 bases of the junction unmatched. The CDR3 is 16 amino acids. CDR1 MDHEN and CDR2 SYDVKM come from the germline V gene. DNA for the CDR3: TGTGCCAGCAGTTTGCCCCCGGGACAGGGAAATCAGCCCCAGCATTTT. This sequence encodes CASSLPPGQGNQPQHF.

This clonotype occurred many times. The chain has TRBV6-1 and TRBJ2-2, with 10 bases aligning to TRBD1. V gave up 9 bases and J gave up 13 bases; unmatched junction bases: 8. The CDR3 sequence is 12 residues long. Germline V lookup: CDR1 MNHNS, CDR2 SASEGT. The CDR3 nucleotides are TGTGCCAGTAAAGGACGGGACAGGGGGCTGTTTTTT. This translates into CASKGRDRGLFF.

The rearrangement links TRBV6-2 or TRBV6-3 to TRBJ2-3, with 7 nucleotides matching TRBD2. The CDR3 loop spans 14 amino acids. The V segment lost 2 bases and the J segment 4 bases; nucleotides outside the gene matches: 3. Germline CDR1 and CDR2: MNHEY and SVGEGT. The CDR3 region is CASSYVGRADTQYF. The CDR3 region has the DNA TGTGCCAGCAGTTACGTGGGGAGGGCAGATACGCAGTATTTT.

As regards this clonotype: This could be a read error, since a much larger clone is one nucleotide away. The J gene is TRBJ2-7, the V gene TRBV12-3 or TRBV12-4, with D perhaps assigned TRBD1 or TRBD2 (5 bases each). The CDR3 consists of 15 residues. The CDR3 region has the DNA TGTGCCAGCAGCTATACCGGGACCCGTCAGTACGAGAAGTACTTC. It is translated as CASSYTGTRQYEKYF.

The V and J genes are TRBV4-3 and TRBJ2-7, with TRBD1 matching over 8 bases. J was trimmed by 5 bases and V by 4 bases; bases with no gene match: 13. Germline values: CDR1 LGHNA, CDR2 YSLEER. The CDR3 covers 16 residues. The CDR3 region has the DNA TGCGCCAGCAGCCGAACCGAACCCGGACAGGGCCACGAGCAGTACTTC. Translation: CASSRTEPGQGHEQYF.

This clonotype was seen at least ten times. This chain connects TRBV27 to TRBJ2-1; 7 bases are a match to TRBD2. The ends lost 10 bases at V and 5 bases at J; junction bases unmatched: 17. Germline values: CDR1 MNHEY, CDR2 SMNVEV (reference sequence). The length of the CDR3 is 16 residues. The chain's CDR3 is CATVPLSGGTNNEQFF. DNA of the CDR3: TGTGCCACCGTACCCCTCTCGGGGGGAACAAACAATGAGCAGTTCTTC.